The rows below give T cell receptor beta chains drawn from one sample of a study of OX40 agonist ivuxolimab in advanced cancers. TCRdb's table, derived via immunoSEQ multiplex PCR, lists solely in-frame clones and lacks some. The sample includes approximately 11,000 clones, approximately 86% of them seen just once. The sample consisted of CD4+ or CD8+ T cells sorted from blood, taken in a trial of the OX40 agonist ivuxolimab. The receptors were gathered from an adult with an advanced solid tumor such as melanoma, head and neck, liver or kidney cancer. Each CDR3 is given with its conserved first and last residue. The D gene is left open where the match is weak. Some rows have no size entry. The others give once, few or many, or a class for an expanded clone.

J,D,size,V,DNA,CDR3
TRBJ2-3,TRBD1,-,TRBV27,TGTGCCAGCAGTCCATACGGGACAGTACGCACAGATACGCAGTATTTT,CASSPYGTVRTDTQYF
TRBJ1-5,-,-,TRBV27,TGTGCCAGTCTGTCACAGGGCTATAGCAATCAGCCCCAGCATTTT,CASLSQGYSNQPQHF
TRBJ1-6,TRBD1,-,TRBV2,TGTGCCAGCAGCAAAGACAGGGACGGCAATTCACCCCTCCACTTT,CASSKDRDGNSPLHF
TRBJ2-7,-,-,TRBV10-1,TGCGCCAGCAGTGAGGGGAAGTCCTACGAGCAGTACTTC,CASSEGKSYEQYF
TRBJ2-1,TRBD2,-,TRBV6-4,TGTGCCAGCAGTGAGGCTAGCGGGAGTCACAATGAGCAGTTCTTC,CASSEASGSHNEQFF
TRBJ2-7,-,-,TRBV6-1,TGTGCCAGCAGTTGGGCCTACGAGCAGTACTTC,CASSWAYEQYF
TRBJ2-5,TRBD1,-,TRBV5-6,TGTGCCAGCAGCGGCCCCGAGGGGGCGGTTAAGACCCAGTACTTC,CASSGPEGAVKTQYF
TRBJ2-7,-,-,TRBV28,TGTGCCAGCAGTTTCTGGCAGGAGAACTACGAGCAGTACTTC,CASSFWQENYEQYF
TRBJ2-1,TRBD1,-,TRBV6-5,TGTGCCAGCAGTCCCGGGACAGGGGCCTACAATGAGCAGTTCTTC,CASSPGTGAYNEQFF
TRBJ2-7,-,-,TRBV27,TGTGCCAGCAGCCCCGGTAGCGGAAGCTCCTACGAGCAGTACTTC,CASSPGSGSSYEQYF
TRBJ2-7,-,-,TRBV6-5,TGTGCCAGCAGTGAAGGGCACATGAACGAGCAGTACTTC,CASSEGHMNEQYF
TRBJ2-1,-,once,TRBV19,TGTGCCAGTAATGCGGGTGACCCCTACAATGAGCAGTTCTTC,CASNAGDPYNEQFF
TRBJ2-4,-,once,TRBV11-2,TGTGCCAGCAGCTTAGAGGGGGAGGACATTCAGTACTTC,CASSLEGEDIQYF
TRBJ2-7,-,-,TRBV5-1,TGCGCCAGCAGCTTGGTCCAGGCCACCTACGAGCAGTACTTC,CASSLVQATYEQYF
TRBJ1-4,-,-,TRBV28,TGTGCCAGCAGTCCCATCACAACTAATGAAAAACTGTTTTTT,CASSPITTNEKLFF
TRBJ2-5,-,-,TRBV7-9,TGTGCCAGCAGCTTAGGGGGTATAGGGGAAGAGACCCAGTACTTC,CASSLGGIGEETQYF
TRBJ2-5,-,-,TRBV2,TGTGCCAGCATCGAACTTTTAGGGGAGACCCAGTACTTC,CASIELLGETQYF
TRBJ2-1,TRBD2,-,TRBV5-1,TGCGCCAGCAGCGGATGGACTAGCGACTACAATGAGCAGTTCTTC,CASSGWTSDYNEQFF
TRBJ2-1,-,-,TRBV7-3,TGTGCCAGCAGCGCCTCCGGGACCTCGGCCAATGAGCAGTTCTTC,CASSASGTSANEQFF
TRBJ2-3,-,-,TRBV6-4,TGTGCCAGCAGTGACTCGGTTGATATCCCTACGCAGTATTTT,CASSDSVDIPTQYF
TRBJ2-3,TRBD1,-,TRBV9,TGTGCCAGCAATCCCGACAGGGAGAGCACAGATACGCAGTATTTT,CASNPDRESTDTQYF
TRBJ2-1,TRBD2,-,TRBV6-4,TGTGCCAGCAGTGAGGGACTAGCGGGACACAATGAGCAGTTCTTC,CASSEGLAGHNEQFF
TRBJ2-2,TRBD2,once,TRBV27,TGTGCCAGAAGTGAGCTCGGACTAGCGGGCTGGGCGAACACCGGGGAGCTGTTTTTT,CARSELGLAGWANTGELFF
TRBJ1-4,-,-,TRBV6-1,TGTGCCAGCAGTGAGTACAGCCCTAATGAAAAACTGTTTTTT,CASSEYSPNEKLFF
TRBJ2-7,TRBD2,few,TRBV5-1,TGCGCCAGCAGCTTAGCGGGACCGTCCTACGAGCAGTACTTC,CASSLAGPSYEQYF
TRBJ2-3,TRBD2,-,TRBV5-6,TGTGCCAGCAGCCCCACAGTCGGGGAGGGCCTGCTCGGCACAGATACGCAGTATTTT,CASSPTVGEGLLGTDTQYF
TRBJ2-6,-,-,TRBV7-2,TGTGCCAGCAGCCTCCGACAAAGTCGGGCCAACGTCCTGACTTTC,CASSLRQSRANVLTF
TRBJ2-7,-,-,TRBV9,TGTGCCAGCGGCGCAGGGTTGGGCTACGAGCAGTACTTC,CASGAGLGYEQYF
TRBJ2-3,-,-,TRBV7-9,TGTGCCAGCAGCGGGCAGGGATTGAAGGGTTCGCCAGATACGCAGTATTTT,CASSGQGLKGSPDTQYF
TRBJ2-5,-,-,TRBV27,TGTGCCAGCAGTTTAGGGGTGGGGGTGTCCCAGTACTTC,CASSLGVGVSQYF
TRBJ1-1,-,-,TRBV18,TGTGCCAGCTCACCCCTCGGAGTGAACACTGAAGCTTTCTTT,CASSPLGVNTEAFF
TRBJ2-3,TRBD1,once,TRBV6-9,TGTGCCAGCAGTTTGGGACAGGGGGCAACAGATACGCAGTATTTT,CASSLGQGATDTQYF
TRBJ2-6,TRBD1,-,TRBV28,TGTGCCAGCAGTTCTCCGGGACAGGGGGAGGGTAACTCTGGGGCCAACGTCCTGACTTTC,CASSSPGQGEGNSGANVLTF
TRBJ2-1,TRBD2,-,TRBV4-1,TGCGCCAGCAGCCAAGAACTAGCGGGAGCCCACAATGAGCAGTTCTTC,CASSQELAGAHNEQFF
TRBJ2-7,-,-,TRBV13,TGTGCCAGCAGTACAGACGGGACTGAAGCGAATTCGGTCTACGAGCAGTACTTC,CASSTDGTEANSVYEQYF
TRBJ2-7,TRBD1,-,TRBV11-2,TGTGCCAGCAGCCAGGGACAGGGCCTCTCCTACGAGCAGTACTTC,CASSQGQGLSYEQYF
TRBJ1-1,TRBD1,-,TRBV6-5,TGTGCCAGCAGTTTGGGACAGCACACTGAAGCTTTCTTT,CASSLGQHTEAFF
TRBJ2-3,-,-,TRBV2,TGTGCCAGCAGCGGGGGGGACAGGTTCAGGCATTTT,CASSGGDRFRHF
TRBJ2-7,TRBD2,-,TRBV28,TGTGCCAGCAGTTCTCCGGGACTAGCGGGATTGTCCTACGAGCAGTACTTC,CASSSPGLAGLSYEQYF
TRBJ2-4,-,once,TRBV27,TGTGCCAGCAGTTTAGGTGTCGGAAGTGGGGACATTCAGTACTTC,CASSLGVGSGDIQYF
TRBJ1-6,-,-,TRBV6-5,TGTGCCAGCAGTCTTGACAGGACCAATTCACCCCTCCACTTT,CASSLDRTNSPLHF
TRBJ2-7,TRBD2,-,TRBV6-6,TGTGCCAGCACCAGGCGGGAGGTTCCCTCCTACGAGCAGTACTTC,CASTRREVPSYEQYF
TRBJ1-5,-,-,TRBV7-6,TGTGCCAGCAGCTTAGCGCCAGGGGCTCTCGATCAGCCCCAGCATTTT,CASSLAPGALDQPQHF
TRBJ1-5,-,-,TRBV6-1,TGTGCCAGCAGTGCCGCCGACGAGGGGTACCAGCCCCAGCATTTT,CASSAADEGYQPQHF
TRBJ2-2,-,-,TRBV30,TGTGCCTTTCCGACGAGTAGGACTTTTAGCACCGGGGAGCTGTTTTTT,CAFPTSRTFSTGELFF
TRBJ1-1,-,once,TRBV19,TGTGCCAGTACCCCCGCTCTGAACACTGAAGCTTTCTTT,CASTPALNTEAFF
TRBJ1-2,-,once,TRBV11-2,TGTGCCAGCAGCTTAGGCGGCAGGGAGTATGGCTACACCTTC,CASSLGGREYGYTF